This paragraph reports one TCR beta chain. This clonotype has a single count. Its antigen remains undetermined. No base qualities exist here, and no much larger clone lies one base off it. One read provides weak support. This sample was taken from a study of vaccination and CD4 T cells after COVID-19 (dated by TCRdb to between 2021 and 2024). With regard to the full study: Every convalescent patient had a positive nasal swab PCR test for SARS-CoV-2, with mild disease in several patients and severe disease in one. The convalescent cohort comprised six males and four females, including two Hispanic individuals, seven Caucasians, two Asians and one multiracial person. Two doses of either the Pfizer-BioNTech BNT162b2 vaccine (n=8) or the Moderna mRNA-1273 vaccine (n=2) were administered to participants. Post-COVID blood samples were collected from convalescent patients a median of roughly 100 days after diagnosis, with a range of about 35 to 170 days. Post-vaccine blood samples were taken a median of 72 days after the second vaccine dose, with a range of roughly 14 to 250 days. Overlapping spike peptide pools from SARS-CoV-2 and from the common cold coronaviruses HCoV-NL63, HCoV-OC43 and HCoV-229E were used as culture stimuli. Control cultures received a CEFX viral epitope pool as the positive control, an HIV-1 Nef peptide pool as the negative control, or no peptide. The spike-specific CD4+ TCR repertoire was compared before and after mRNA vaccination in approximately 9 COVID-19 convalescent patients and a handful of infection-naive healthy vaccine recipients. Overall study results and their limits: Of the vaccine-specific clones found in convalescent patients, nearly all (304 of 307) were mono-reactive for SARS-CoV-2 spike instead of being cross-reactive with common cold coronaviruses. Among convalescent patients, a median about 87% of the SARS-CoV-2-reactive clones seen after vaccination appeared only after vaccination, which suggests priming specific to the vaccine. An increase in the median number of SARS-CoV-2-reactive clonotypes from approximately 20 after infection to 35 to 40 after vaccination was observed, but the change was not found to be significant. Only a relatively small number of convalescent patients were included in the study, and early timepoints following natural infection were not analyzed.

Libraries were constructed by PCR. At the Johns Hopkins FTIC core, DNA from the cultured CD4+ T cells underwent TCR sequencing with the Oncomine TCR Beta short-read assay. The QIAamp micro DNA kit was used to extract genomic DNA from the cultured CD4+ T cells. Oncomine TCR Beta libraries from cultured CD4+ T cells were pooled with unique dual indexes and sequenced on an Illumina iSeq 100. For the original study's pipeline: Non-productive sequences were removed, and CDR3s not starting with C, not ending with F or W, or shorter than 7 amino acids were discarded. The MANAFEST web application identified antigen-specific clonotypes by comparing peptide-stimulated wells against reference wells and other culture wells. For a clone to be called positive, the clone needed an FDR below 0.05, an odds ratio above 5, and a productive frequency above 0.1% in at least two of three replicate wells. Clonotypes that were significantly expanded in both SARS-CoV-2 spike wells and at least one common cold coronavirus spike condition were defined as cross-reactive. Using R version 3.6.1, CDR3 homology was evaluated through Levenshtein distances (stringdist) along with unrooted phylogenetic trees (ape). TCRdb handled the public reads itself, with Q25 trimming in fastp and clone calling in MiXCR, and kept productive beta chains. Each entry merges the rows of one CDR3 protein and shows their most common DNA and genes. The V and J calls and clone size come from TCRdb's table, not from the authors' own analysis. Counted in this sample were under 20,000 distinct CDR3 sequences; 49% of them appeared once. Approximately 4% of the sample is held by the ten biggest clonotypes.

The treatment or condition label here, explained by the study, means: approximately 11-day PBMC culture with coronavirus spike peptide pools or control peptides (ViraFEST assay). The ViraFEST assay was used in the study, in which antigen-specific T cells were expanded with peptide pools and expanded clonotypes were subsequently identified by TCR sequencing. The convalescent patients' positive SARS-CoV-2 PCR tests fell between March and December 2020, which was before the Alpha, Beta and Delta variants emerged in the United States. Each well held roughly 2 million PBMCs cultured in IMDM containing approximately 5% human AB serum and approximately 9.8 IU/ml IL-2, with around 9.2 ug/ml peptide pools added. On days 3 and 7, half of the culture medium was replaced with fresh IL-2-containing medium. After nine to eleven days of culture, CD4+ T cells were isolated by negative selection with the EasySep CD4+ T cell isolation kit. Ficoll-Paque Plus gradient centrifugation was used to isolate PBMCs from whole blood, and the isolated PBMCs were then either used fresh or cryopreserved at -140C. Each culture condition was generally run in triplicate wells.

For this chain, trimming is 7 bases at the V end and 6 bases at the J end, and the number of junction bases without a gene match is 6. The CDR3, from cysteine to phenylalanine, totals 14 residues. Solely the CDR3 DNA is kept, with 42 bases framed from the first base. According to the germline V gene, CDR1 reads MDHEN and CDR2 reads SYDVKM. The TCR originated in a human donor who had recovered from COVID-19. The sequenced sample consisted of CD4+ T cells from blood, cultured in vitro. Recombination joined TRBV28 with TRBJ2-2; 9 of the junction bases match TRBD1. The bases read TGTGCCAGCATTCTACAGGGGGCTGCCGGGGAGCTGTTTTTT. This gives the protein CASILQGAAGELFF.